This TCR beta chain was recovered during a study of CD8 T cells in ankylosing spondylitis. TCRdb independently ran MiXCR on the 5' RACE reads; one entry per CDR3 protein. The profile shows over 100,000 distinct CDR3 sequences, about 6.5% of them singletons. The table lists this clonotype with many counts. The antigen is undetermined. Study results and caveats: Matched ankylosing spondylitis synovial fluid reportedly showed significant enrichment of disease-linked clones.

The CDR3 totals 17 residues. Germline V lookup: CDR1 SQVTM, CDR2 ANQGSEA. Trimming took off 0 bases at V and 2 bases at J, with 18 bases between the two ends. The source of this sequence is a male donor with ankylosing spondylitis or in good health (not recorded which). The V gene is TRBV29-1, the J gene TRBJ2-3; tentatively, D is TRBD2 (5 bases). Material for sequencing was blood, either unsorted or a sorted T cell fraction (not recorded which). The CDR3 loop is CSVEDEAAVANTDTQYF. The CDR3, as DNA: TGCAGCGTTGAAGATGAAGCGGCAGTTGCGAACACAGATACGCAGTATTTT.